This is a list of T cell receptor beta chains from one sample in a study of early T cells in non-severe SARS-CoV-2 infection. TCRdb analysed the 5' RACE reads with MiXCR anew, one entry per CDR3 protein. The sample records about 100,000 distinct CDR3 sequences, approximately 13% being singletons. Sequenced input: whole blood. These receptors were obtained from an adult who was a healthcare worker with PCR-confirmed SARS-CoV-2 infection or an uninfected control (not recorded which). Both conserved end residues are part of each CDR3. A D gene is named only where the DNA matches it firmly. Expanded clones are given a class, and other clones once, few, many or no size at all.

v_call: TRBV6-6; clone_size: .; d_call: .; j_call: TRBJ1-5; cdr3_aa: CASRRGGEIHQPQHF; cdr3_nt: TGTGCCAGCCGCCGAGGGGGGGAGATCCATCAGCCCCAGCATTTT
v_call: TRBV20-1; clone_size: .; d_call: TRBD1; j_call: TRBJ1-1; cdr3_aa: CSATTGLNTEAFF; cdr3_nt: TGCAGTGCAACGACAGGGTTGAACACTGAAGCTTTCTTT
v_call: TRBV28; clone_size: .; d_call: .; j_call: TRBJ1-5; cdr3_aa: CASSYSGTAGNQPQHF; cdr3_nt: TGTGCCAGCAGCTACTCCGGGACCGCGGGAAATCAGCCCCAGCATTTT
v_call: TRBV5-5; clone_size: few; d_call: .; j_call: TRBJ2-1; cdr3_aa: CASSLVDEQFF; cdr3_nt: TGTGCCAGCAGCTTGGTAGATGAGCAGTTCTTC
v_call: TRBV20-1; clone_size: many; d_call: TRBD1; j_call: TRBJ1-3; cdr3_aa: CSASDRYSGNTIYF; cdr3_nt: TGCAGTGCCTCGGACAGGTACTCTGGAAACACCATATATTTT
v_call: TRBV6-2/TRBV6-3; clone_size: many; d_call: .; j_call: TRBJ1-1; cdr3_aa: CASSSGGTEAFF; cdr3_nt: TGTGCCAGCAGTTCCGGGGGAACTGAAGCTTTCTTT
v_call: TRBV11-2; clone_size: few; d_call: .; j_call: TRBJ1-2; cdr3_aa: CASSTNRKSNYGYTF; cdr3_nt: TGTGCCAGCAGCACAAACAGGAAGTCTAACTATGGCTACACCTTC
v_call: TRBV7-9; clone_size: few; d_call: .; j_call: TRBJ2-3; cdr3_aa: CASSPRGRGTDTQYF; cdr3_nt: TGTGCCAGCAGTCCCCGGGGGCGAGGCACAGATACGCAGTATTTT
v_call: TRBV7-6; clone_size: .; d_call: .; j_call: TRBJ2-7; cdr3_aa: CASSLRQISYEQYF; cdr3_nt: TGTGCCAGCAGCTTAAGACAGATCTCCTACGAGCAGTACTTC
v_call: TRBV4-1; clone_size: many; d_call: .; j_call: TRBJ2-2; cdr3_aa: CASNGQGTGELFF; cdr3_nt: TGCGCCAGCAATGGGCAGGGCACCGGGGAGCTGTTTTTT
v_call: TRBV2; clone_size: many; d_call: TRBD1; j_call: TRBJ1-5; cdr3_aa: CASSETGAQPQHF; cdr3_nt: TGTGCCAGCAGTGAAACAGGGGCTCAGCCCCAGCATTTT
v_call: TRBV20-1; clone_size: .; d_call: .; j_call: TRBJ2-6; cdr3_aa: CSATDRSGANVLTF; cdr3_nt: TGCAGTGCCACTGACAGATCTGGGGCCAACGTCCTGACTTTC
v_call: TRBV18; clone_size: many; d_call: TRBD2; j_call: TRBJ2-3; cdr3_aa: CASSPKLAGSTDTQYF; cdr3_nt: TGTGCCAGCTCACCGAAACTAGCGGGGAGCACAGATACGCAGTATTTT
v_call: TRBV7-2; clone_size: few; d_call: TRBD2; j_call: TRBJ2-3; cdr3_aa: CASSTRGSGAQYF; cdr3_nt: TGTGCCAGCAGCACTCGGGGCAGCGGGGCGCAGTATTTT
v_call: TRBV11-2; clone_size: many; d_call: .; j_call: TRBJ2-6; cdr3_aa: CASSYRGGSSEDLNVLTF; cdr3_nt: TGTGCCAGCAGCTATAGAGGGGGGTCGTCTGAGGACCTCAACGTCCTGACTTTC
v_call: TRBV28; clone_size: many; d_call: TRBD1; j_call: TRBJ1-2; cdr3_aa: CASSLRDRDYGYTF; cdr3_nt: TGTGCCAGCAGTTTGCGGGACAGAGACTATGGCTACACCTTC
v_call: TRBV12-3/TRBV12-4; clone_size: many; d_call: .; j_call: TRBJ2-3; cdr3_aa: CASSKPDTQYF; cdr3_nt: TGTGCCAGCAGTAAGCCAGATACGCAGTATTTT
v_call: TRBV7-9; clone_size: many; d_call: TRBD1; j_call: TRBJ1-1; cdr3_aa: CASSLLGQGGEWNTEAFF; cdr3_nt: TGTGCCAGCAGCCTTCTTGGACAGGGGGGCGAGTGGAACACTGAAGCTTTCTTT
v_call: TRBV7-9; clone_size: many; d_call: TRBD2; j_call: TRBJ2-3; cdr3_aa: CASSIDTQAGTDTQYF; cdr3_nt: TGTGCCAGCAGCATAGACACGCAAGCGGGAACAGATACGCAGTATTTT
v_call: TRBV6-1; clone_size: many; d_call: TRBD2; j_call: TRBJ2-1; cdr3_aa: CASSDTRLAGAYNEQFF; cdr3_nt: TGTGCCAGCAGCGATACCCGTCTAGCGGGGGCCTACAATGAGCAGTTCTTC
v_call: TRBV10-3; clone_size: many; d_call: .; j_call: TRBJ1-6; cdr3_aa: CAIRPATGGSPLHF; cdr3_nt: TGTGCCATCAGGCCGGCTACGGGGGGATCACCCCTCCACTTT
v_call: TRBV20-1; clone_size: .; d_call: .; j_call: TRBJ2-1; cdr3_aa: CSARDGDLYNEQFF; cdr3_nt: TGCAGTGCTAGAGACGGGGATCTATACAATGAGCAGTTCTTC
v_call: TRBV4-3; clone_size: many; d_call: .; j_call: TRBJ1-5; cdr3_aa: CASSQGRLLNQPQHF; cdr3_nt: TGCGCCAGCAGCCAAGGTAGGCTGCTGAATCAGCCCCAGCATTTT
v_call: TRBV4-1; clone_size: .; d_call: TRBD1; j_call: TRBJ1-1; cdr3_aa: CASSQARQGSTEAFF; cdr3_nt: TGCGCCAGCAGCCAAGCCAGACAGGGTAGCACTGAAGCTTTCTTT
v_call: TRBV12-3/TRBV12-4; clone_size: .; d_call: .; j_call: TRBJ1-3; cdr3_aa: CASSLAGIGNTIYF; cdr3_nt: TGTGCCAGCAGTTTAGCTGGGATTGGAAACACCATATATTTT
v_call: TRBV29-1; clone_size: .; d_call: TRBD1; j_call: TRBJ2-3; cdr3_aa: CSASFHRTGRTDTQYF; cdr3_nt: TGCAGCGCCTCCTTCCACAGGACAGGGCGCACAGATACGCAGTATTTT
v_call: TRBV29-1; clone_size: .; d_call: .; j_call: TRBJ1-2; cdr3_aa: CSVEVEGYTF; cdr3_nt: TGCAGCGTTGAGGTTGAAGGCTACACCTTC
v_call: TRBV20-1; clone_size: many; d_call: .; j_call: TRBJ1-5; cdr3_aa: CSARDPGGAQPQHF; cdr3_nt: TGCAGTGCTAGAGATCCGGGAGGGGCGCAGCCCCAGCATTTT
v_call: TRBV18; clone_size: many; d_call: TRBD1; j_call: TRBJ1-3; cdr3_aa: CASSPLETGSSGNTIYF; cdr3_nt: TGTGCCAGCTCACCCCTCGAGACAGGGTCCTCGGGAAACACCATATATTTT
v_call: TRBV3-1; clone_size: many; d_call: .; j_call: TRBJ2-7; cdr3_aa: CASSQSGVVLYEQYF; cdr3_nt: TGTGCCAGCAGCCAATCGGGGGTGGTACTCTACGAGCAGTACTTC
v_call: TRBV28; clone_size: few; d_call: .; j_call: TRBJ2-7; cdr3_aa: CASRHHGGSYEQYF; cdr3_nt: TGTGCCAGCAGGCACCATGGGGGCTCCTACGAGCAGTACTTC
v_call: TRBV2; clone_size: .; d_call: .; j_call: TRBJ2-3; cdr3_aa: CASSGAGAGTDTQYF; cdr3_nt: TGTGCCAGCAGTGGAGCAGGGGCCGGCACAGATACGCAGTATTTT
v_call: TRBV28; clone_size: few; d_call: TRBD1; j_call: TRBJ2-4; cdr3_aa: CASSSGQGLAKNIQYF; cdr3_nt: TGTGCCAGCAGTTCAGGACAGGGGTTAGCCAAAAACATTCAGTACTTC
v_call: TRBV28; clone_size: .; d_call: .; j_call: TRBJ2-1; cdr3_aa: CASSIRGLQLYNEQFF; cdr3_nt: TGTGCCAGCTCTATCCGGGGGCTTCAGCTCTACAATGAGCAGTTCTTC
v_call: TRBV29-1; clone_size: .; d_call: TRBD1; j_call: TRBJ2-5; cdr3_aa: CSAPGTGGTQETQYF; cdr3_nt: TGCAGCGCCCCCGGGACAGGGGGGACCCAAGAGACCCAGTACTTC
v_call: TRBV20-1; clone_size: .; d_call: .; j_call: TRBJ1-1; cdr3_aa: CSARFWGNTEAFF; cdr3_nt: TGCAGTGCCCGCTTCTGGGGTAACACTGAAGCTTTCTTT
v_call: TRBV20-1; clone_size: few; d_call: TRBD1; j_call: TRBJ2-7; cdr3_aa: CSAKRYRGTGGVEQYF; cdr3_nt: TGCAGTGCTAAACGATACAGAGGGACAGGGGGCGTCGAGCAGTACTTC
v_call: TRBV7-2; clone_size: .; d_call: TRBD1; j_call: TRBJ2-3; cdr3_aa: CASSFRDREADTQYF; cdr3_nt: TGTGCCAGCAGCTTTCGGGACAGGGAGGCAGATACGCAGTATTTT
v_call: TRBV20-1; clone_size: many; d_call: TRBD1; j_call: TRBJ2-7; cdr3_aa: CSAAGQGYEQYF; cdr3_nt: TGCAGTGCTGCTGGACAGGGCTACGAGCAGTACTTC
v_call: TRBV12-3/TRBV12-4; clone_size: .; d_call: .; j_call: TRBJ1-2; cdr3_aa: CASSGGGPRGGYTF; cdr3_nt: TGTGCCAGCTCTGGGGGAGGGCCCCGCGGTGGCTACACCTTC
v_call: TRBV28; clone_size: few; d_call: TRBD1; j_call: TRBJ1-3; cdr3_aa: CASSSPGTDRNTIYF; cdr3_nt: TGTGCCAGCAGTTCACCCGGGACAGACCGAAACACCATATATTTT
v_call: TRBV29-1; clone_size: many; d_call: TRBD1; j_call: TRBJ2-5; cdr3_aa: CSAMDREETQYF; cdr3_nt: TGCAGCGCTATGGACAGGGAAGAGACCCAGTACTTC
v_call: TRBV19; clone_size: many; d_call: .; j_call: TRBJ2-1; cdr3_aa: CASSIAGRGQNNEQFF; cdr3_nt: TGTGCCAGTAGTATAGCAGGCAGGGGCCAAAACAATGAGCAGTTCTTC
v_call: TRBV18; clone_size: .; d_call: .; j_call: TRBJ2-1; cdr3_aa: CASSPLHGNNEQFF; cdr3_nt: TGTGCCAGCTCACCACTGCACGGGAACAATGAGCAGTTCTTC
v_call: TRBV12-3/TRBV12-4; clone_size: many; d_call: .; j_call: TRBJ1-5; cdr3_aa: CASSLVWDKNQPQHF; cdr3_nt: TGTGCCAGCAGTTTGGTTTGGGACAAGAATCAGCCCCAGCATTTT